A single sample gave rise to the 14 T cell receptor beta chains below, sequenced in a study of cytomegalovirus exposure and HLA in healthy donors. PCR primers comprised 60 Vbeta and 13 Jbeta primers. Only in-frame clones appear in the TCRdb table, and some are missing; sequencing was by immunoSEQ multiplex PCR. Here the sample spans under 300,000 clones, roughly 91% being singletons. Sequenced sample: PBMCs. These TCRs come from a girl aged 2-10 years in good health and CMV-seronegative.

Concerning this clone: Other DNA sequences within the sample encode an identical CDR3. This chain joins TRBV5-1 and TRBJ1-1, with 7 bases aligning to TRBD1. The length of the CDR3 is 15 residues. Germline CDR1 SGHRS, CDR2 YFSETQ. With V trimmed by 0 bases and J by 3 bases, 5 bases remained unmatched. In DNA, the CDR3 is TGCGCCAGCAGCTTGGGACAGGGAAGGGACACTGAAGCTTTCTTT. Translating gives CASSLGQGRDTEAFF.

The chain combines TRBV7-8 with TRBJ1-1; D is possibly TRBD1 (5 bases). The CDR3 spans 14 residues. The V and J ends lost 8 bases and 1 base respectively, with 14 bases between them. Looked up from germline, CDR1 is SGHVS and CDR2 is FQNEAQ. The CDR3 loop is CASYVQGGNTEAFF. Here the CDR3 DNA reads TGTGCCAGCTATGTCCAGGGTGGGAACACTGAAGCTTTCTTT.

The chain joins TRBV5-8 to TRBJ2-2; D is uncertain. The ends were cut back, 4 bases at V and 4 bases at J, with 14 bases in the middle. This CDR3 is built from 15 residues. CDR1 and CDR2 (germline): SGHTS, YDEGEE. This CDR3 is CASSVTGSLTGELFF. The CDR3 coding sequence is TGTGCCAGCAGCGTGACCGGGTCTCTCACCGGGGAGCTGTTTTTT.

The rearrangement links TRBV6-5 to TRBJ2-7; 7 bases are shared with TRBD2. The V segment lost 2 bases and the J segment 4 bases; nucleotides outside the gene matches: 8. The CDR3 has 15 amino acids. The germline gives CDR1 MNHEY, CDR2 SVGAGI. Written as DNA, the CDR3 is TGTGCCAGCAGTTACCCCAGCGGGATGCCTTACGAGCAGTACTTC. The encoded protein is CASSYPSGMPYEQYF.

The gene calls are TRBV9 and TRBJ2-7; TRBD2 matches at 9 bases. The CDR3 is made up of 17 amino acids. The V gene end was trimmed by 4 bases and the J gene end by 1 base; junction bases not matched to a gene: 12. Germline V gene lookup returns CDR1 SGDLS and CDR2 YYNGEE. The CDR3 reads CASSHPRGAGGSYEQYF. CDR3 nucleotide sequence: TGTGCCAGCAGCCACCCCAGGGGAGCGGGGGGTTCCTACGAGCAGTACTTC.

In its sample, this clone was seen once. V and J are TRBV6-5 and TRBJ1-2; no clear D gene. The CDR3 extends over 14 amino acids. V shed 5 bases and J shed 5 bases, with 15 bases lying between them. Germline V gives CDR1 MNHEY, CDR2 SVGAGI. CDR3 in DNA: TGTGCCAGCAGTCTCGATTACTCACAGTATGGCTACACCTTC. It codes for CASSLDYSQYGYTF.

This clone was seen a single time. The chain links TRBV29-1 to TRBJ2-5, with a weak D call TRBD2 (6 bases). Germline-derived CDR1 and CDR2 are SQVTM and ANQGSEA. Deletions cut 7 bases from V and 5 bases from J, with 11 bases between. The CDR3 consists of 11 residues. The CDR3 reads CSGCGVETQYF. The CDR3 DNA follows: TGCAGCGGATGCGGGGTGGAGACCCAGTACTTC.

V and J are TRBV30 and TRBJ2-3; 10 bases line up with TRBD1. The germline gives CDR1 GTSNPN, CDR2 SVGIG (reference sequence). V shed 3 bases and J 6 bases; nucleotides not matched to a gene: 6. The CDR3 is 14 amino acids. CDR3 protein: CAWSRGTGADTQYF. DNA for the CDR3: TGTGCCTGGAGCCGGGGGACAGGGGCCGATACGCAGTATTTT.

This chain joins TRBV11-2 and TRBJ2-5; D is perhaps TRBD1 (6 bases). Between the trimmed V and J ends, which lost 6 bases and 4 bases, there was a span of 12 bases. CDR3 length: 13 amino acids. CDR1 SGHAT and CDR2 FQNNGV come from the germline V gene. CDR3: CASSTGLGETQYF. The CDR3 DNA sequence: TGTGCCAGCAGTACAGGGCTAGGAGAGACCCAGTACTTC.

The chain links TRBV5-1 to TRBJ2-7; the D gene is possibly TRBD2 (7 bases). CDR1 SGHRS and CDR2 YFSETQ come from the germline V gene. The CDR3 is 14 amino acids. Trimming left V 4 bases short and J 6 bases short, with 17 bases between. The CDR3 loop reads CASSLLGGGREQYF. As DNA, the CDR3 is TGCGCCAGCAGCCTACTGGGGGGGGGCCGCGAGCAGTACTTC.

The count of this clone is one. V is TRBV11-2 and J is TRBJ2-1; D might be TRBD2 (7 bases). The germline V gene encodes CDR1 SGHAT and CDR2 FQNNGV. This CDR3 has 16 amino acids. Trimming removed 5 bases from V and 3 bases from J, with 17 bases in between. CDR3 DNA: TGTGCCAGCAGCCGAGGGGGGCTAGCGGACTACAATGAGCAGTTCTTC. This encodes CASSRGGLADYNEQFF.

The rearrangement links TRBV30 to TRBJ1-4; 7 bases match TRBD1. Germline CDR1 and CDR2: GTSNPN and SVGIG (reference sequence). This CDR3 region has 16 residues. The junction had 16 bases not matched to a gene; V was cut back by 5 bases and J by 7 bases. CDR3 bases: TGTGCCTGGGGTTCCTCCAGACAGGGTGTAGGTGAAAAACTGTTTTTT. It codes for CAWGSSRQGVGEKLFF. Complete variable domain (other parts from reference TRBV30 and TRBJ1-4): SQTIHQWPATLVQPVGSPLSLECTVEGTSNPNLYWYRQAAGRGLQLLFYSVGIGQISSEVPQNLSASRPQDRQFILSSKKLLLSDSGFYLCAWGSSRQGVGEKLFFGSGTQLSVL.

J is TRBJ1-6 and V is TRBV2; 7 positions match TRBD1. The CDR3 spans 14 residues. The J segment lost 8 bases and the V segment lost 6 bases, leaving 7 bases of the junction unmatched. Germline V gives CDR1 SNHLY, CDR2 FYNNEI. The CDR3 here is CASSPGTGDSPLHF. The CDR3 DNA reads as TGTGCCAGCAGCCCGGGCACAGGGGATTCACCCCTCCACTTT.

The V call is TRBV30, the J call TRBJ1-2; TRBD1 matches 10 bases. Germline CDR1 reads GTSNPN; CDR2 reads SVGIG (reference sequence). CDR3 length: 14 amino acids. Trimming took 2 bases from V and 8 from J; bases not matched to a gene: 8. The CDR3 is CAWSSGTGARGYTF. Written as DNA, the CDR3 is TGTGCCTGGAGTTCCGGGACAGGGGCCCGCGGCTACACCTTC.